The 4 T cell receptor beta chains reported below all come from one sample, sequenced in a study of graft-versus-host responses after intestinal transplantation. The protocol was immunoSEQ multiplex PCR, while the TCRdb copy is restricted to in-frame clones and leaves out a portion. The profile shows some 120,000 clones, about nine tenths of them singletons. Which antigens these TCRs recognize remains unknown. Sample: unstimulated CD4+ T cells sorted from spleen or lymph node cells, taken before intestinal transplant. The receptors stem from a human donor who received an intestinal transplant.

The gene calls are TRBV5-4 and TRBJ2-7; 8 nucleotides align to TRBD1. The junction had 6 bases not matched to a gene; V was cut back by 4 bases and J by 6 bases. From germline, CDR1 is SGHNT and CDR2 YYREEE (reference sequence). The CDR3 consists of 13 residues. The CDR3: CASSLGTGPEQYF. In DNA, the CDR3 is TGTGCCAGCAGCCTCGGGACAGGACCCGAGCAGTACTTC.

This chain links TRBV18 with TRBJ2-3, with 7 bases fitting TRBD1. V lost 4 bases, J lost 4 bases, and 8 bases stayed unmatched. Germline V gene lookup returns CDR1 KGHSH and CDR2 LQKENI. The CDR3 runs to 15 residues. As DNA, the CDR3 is TGTGCCAGCTCACACCCGGGACAGATCCCAGATACGCAGTATTTT. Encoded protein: CASSHPGQIPDTQYF.

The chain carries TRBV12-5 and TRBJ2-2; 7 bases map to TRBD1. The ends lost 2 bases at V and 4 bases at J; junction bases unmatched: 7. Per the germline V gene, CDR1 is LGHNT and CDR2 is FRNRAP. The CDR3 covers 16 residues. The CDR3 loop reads CASGLPPGTVTGELFF. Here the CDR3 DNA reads TGTGCTAGTGGTTTGCCTCCAGGGACAGTCACCGGGGAGCTGTTTTTT.

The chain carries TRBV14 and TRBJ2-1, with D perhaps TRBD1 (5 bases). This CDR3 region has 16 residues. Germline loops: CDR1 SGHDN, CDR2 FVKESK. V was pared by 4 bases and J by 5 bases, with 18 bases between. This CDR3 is CASSPSGHWVNNEQFF. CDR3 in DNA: TGTGCCAGCAGCCCCTCAGGGCATTGGGTCAACAATGAGCAGTTCTTC.